A selection of T cell receptor beta chains follows, all from one sample in a study of Graves' ophthalmopathy and Graves' hyperthyroidism. TCRdb processed the multiplex PCR reads anew with MiXCR; each CDR3 protein has one entry. The sample has 260,000 or so distinct CDR3 sequences, about 46% seen once; the top ten hold approximately 44%. The sequenced material came from peripheral blood. These TCRs come from an adult man with Graves' ophthalmopathy. CDR3s include the opening cysteine and the closing phenylalanine or tryptophan. A D gene is named only where the DNA matches it firmly. Size is omitted from some rows. Given values are once, few, many or a class for expanded clones.

CDR3 length: 15; J gene: TRBJ2-7; D gene: -; V gene: TRBV9; clone size: -; CDR3 protein: CASSARGSSHYEQYF; CDR3 DNA: TGTGCCAGCAGCGCTAGGGGCTCTTCGCACTACGAGCAGTACTTC
CDR3 length: 12; J gene: TRBJ1-1; D gene: -; V gene: TRBV24-1; clone size: few; CDR3 protein: CATSDLGFEAFF; CDR3 DNA: TGTGCCACCAGTGATTTGGGGTTTGAAGCTTTCTTT
CDR3 length: 16; J gene: TRBJ2-5; D gene: TRBD2; V gene: TRBV9; clone size: -; CDR3 protein: CASSQGTSGGRETQYF; CDR3 DNA: TGTGCCAGCAGCCAAGGGACTAGCGGGGGACGGGAGACCCAGTACTTC
CDR3 length: 14; J gene: TRBJ2-5; D gene: -; V gene: TRBV2; clone size: -; CDR3 protein: CASRWDSLPETQYF; CDR3 DNA: TGTGCCAGCCGTTGGGACTCCCTCCCGGAGACCCAGTACTTC
CDR3 length: 11; J gene: TRBJ2-7; D gene: -; V gene: TRBV29-1; clone size: many; CDR3 protein: CSVTGRDEQYF; CDR3 DNA: TGCAGCGTTACAGGACGCGATGAGCAGTACTTC
CDR3 length: 14; J gene: TRBJ2-6; D gene: -; V gene: TRBV6-4; clone size: few; CDR3 protein: CASSGHTGANVLTF; CDR3 DNA: TGTGCCAGCAGTGGTCATACTGGGGCCAACGTCCTGACTTTC
CDR3 length: 15; J gene: TRBJ1-1; D gene: TRBD1; V gene: TRBV20-1; clone size: -; CDR3 protein: CSAPTPDRGVTEAFF; CDR3 DNA: TGCAGTGCTCCGACCCCGGACAGGGGAGTGACTGAAGCTTTCTTT
CDR3 length: 15; J gene: TRBJ1-4; D gene: -; V gene: TRBV25-1; clone size: few; CDR3 protein: CASSEIRQGREKLFF; CDR3 DNA: TGTGCCAGCAGTGAAATACGGCAGGGGAGGGAAAAACTGTTTTTT
CDR3 length: 16; J gene: TRBJ2-5; D gene: TRBD1; V gene: TRBV9; clone size: -; CDR3 protein: CASSVAAGGIKETQYF; CDR3 DNA: TGTGCCAGCAGCGTAGCAGCAGGGGGCATTAAAGAGACCCAGTACTTC
CDR3 length: 13; J gene: TRBJ2-7; D gene: -; V gene: TRBV9; clone size: -; CDR3 protein: CASSLEDIHEQYF; CDR3 DNA: TGTGCCAGCAGCTTAGAGGACATCCACGAGCAGTACTTC
CDR3 length: 16; J gene: TRBJ1-1; D gene: -; V gene: TRBV9; clone size: -; CDR3 protein: CASSQEVGLMIPGAFF; CDR3 DNA: TGTGCCAGCAGCCAAGAAGTCGGATTAATGATCCCTGGAGCTTTCTTT
CDR3 length: 14; J gene: TRBJ2-5; D gene: -; V gene: TRBV29-1; clone size: -; CDR3 protein: CSALRDARGETQYF; CDR3 DNA: TGCAGTGCTCTTAGGGACGCCCGGGGAGAGACCCAGTACTTC
CDR3 length: 15; J gene: TRBJ2-3; D gene: -; V gene: TRBV7-3; clone size: -; CDR3 protein: CASSLRVTSTDTQYF; CDR3 DNA: TGTGCCAGCAGCTTAAGGGTAACTAGCACAGATACGCAGTATTTT
CDR3 length: 16; J gene: TRBJ2-6; D gene: -; V gene: TRBV15; clone size: -; CDR3 protein: CATSRDRSSGADVLTF; CDR3 DNA: TGTGCCACCAGCAGAGATCGGAGCTCTGGGGCCGACGTCCTGACTTTC
CDR3 length: 13; J gene: TRBJ2-5; D gene: -; V gene: TRBV7-9; clone size: -; CDR3 protein: CASSDGQMETQYF; CDR3 DNA: TGTGCCAGCAGCGACGGACAGATGGAGACCCAGTACTTC
CDR3 length: 15; J gene: TRBJ2-7; D gene: -; V gene: TRBV7-9; clone size: -; CDR3 protein: CASSSRTVTSYEQYF; CDR3 DNA: TGTGCCAGCAGTTCAAGGACGGTAACTTCCTACGAGCAGTACTTC
CDR3 length: 16; J gene: TRBJ1-6; D gene: -; V gene: TRBV11-2; clone size: -; CDR3 protein: CASSLRGEPYNSPLHF; CDR3 DNA: TGTGCCAGCAGCTTACGGGGGGAACCGTATAATTCACCCCTCCACTTT
CDR3 length: 15; J gene: TRBJ2-7; D gene: TRBD1; V gene: TRBV20-1; clone size: few; CDR3 protein: CSASGWDRTSHEQYF; CDR3 DNA: TGCAGTGCCAGTGGCTGGGACAGGACGTCCCACGAGCAGTACTTC